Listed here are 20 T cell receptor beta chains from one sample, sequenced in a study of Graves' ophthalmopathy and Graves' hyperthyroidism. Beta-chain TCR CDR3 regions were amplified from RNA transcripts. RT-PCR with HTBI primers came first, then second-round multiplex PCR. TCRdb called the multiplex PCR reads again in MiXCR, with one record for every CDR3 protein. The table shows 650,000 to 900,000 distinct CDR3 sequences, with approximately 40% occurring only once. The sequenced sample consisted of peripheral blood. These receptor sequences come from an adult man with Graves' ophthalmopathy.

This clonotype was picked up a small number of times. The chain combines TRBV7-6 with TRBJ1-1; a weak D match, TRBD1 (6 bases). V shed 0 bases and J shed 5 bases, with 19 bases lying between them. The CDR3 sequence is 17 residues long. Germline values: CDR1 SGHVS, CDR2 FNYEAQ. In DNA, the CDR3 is TGTGCCAGCAGCTTAGCTTTTGGGGGGGGGGCGGAAACTGAAGCTTTCTTT. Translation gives CASSLAFGGGAETEAFF.

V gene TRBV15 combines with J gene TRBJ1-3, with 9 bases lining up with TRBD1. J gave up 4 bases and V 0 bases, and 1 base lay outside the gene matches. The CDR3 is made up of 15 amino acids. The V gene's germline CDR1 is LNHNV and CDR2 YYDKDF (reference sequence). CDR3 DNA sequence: TGTGCCACCAGCAGAGAGACAGGGGGAGGAAACACCATATATTTT. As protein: CATSRETGGGNTIYF.

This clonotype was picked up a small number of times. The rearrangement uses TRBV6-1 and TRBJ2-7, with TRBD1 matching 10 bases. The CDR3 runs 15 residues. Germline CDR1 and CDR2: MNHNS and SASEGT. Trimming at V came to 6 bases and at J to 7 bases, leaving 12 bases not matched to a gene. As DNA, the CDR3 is TGTGCCAGCAGAGCTCGACAGGGGGCAAGACGGGAGCAGTACTTC. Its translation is CASRARQGARREQYF.

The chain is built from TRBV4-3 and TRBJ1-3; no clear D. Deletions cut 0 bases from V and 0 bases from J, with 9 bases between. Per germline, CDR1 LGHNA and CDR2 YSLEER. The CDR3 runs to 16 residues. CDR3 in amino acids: CASSQDITVSGNTIYF. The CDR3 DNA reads TGCGCCAGCAGCCAAGACATTACCGTCTCTGGAAACACCATATATTTT.

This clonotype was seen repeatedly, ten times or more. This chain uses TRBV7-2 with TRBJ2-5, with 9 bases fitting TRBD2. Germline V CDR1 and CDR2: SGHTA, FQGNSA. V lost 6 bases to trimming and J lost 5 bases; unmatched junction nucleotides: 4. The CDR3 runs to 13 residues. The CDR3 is CASRVAGAETQYF. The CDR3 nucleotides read TGTGCCAGCAGGGTAGCGGGAGCGGAGACCCAGTACTTC. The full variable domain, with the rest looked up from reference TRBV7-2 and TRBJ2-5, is GAGVSQSPSNKVTEKGKDVELRCDPISGHTALYWYRQSLGQGLEFLIYFQGNSAPDKSGLPSDRFSAERTGGSVSTLTIQRTQQEDSAVYLCASRVAGAETQYFGPGTRLLVL.

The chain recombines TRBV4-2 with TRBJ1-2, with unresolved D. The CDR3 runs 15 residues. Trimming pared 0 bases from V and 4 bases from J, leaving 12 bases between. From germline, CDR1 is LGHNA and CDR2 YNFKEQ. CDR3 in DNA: TGTGCCAGCAGCCAAGACGAGGGTGTACGCTATGGCTACACCTTC. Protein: CASSQDEGVRYGYTF.

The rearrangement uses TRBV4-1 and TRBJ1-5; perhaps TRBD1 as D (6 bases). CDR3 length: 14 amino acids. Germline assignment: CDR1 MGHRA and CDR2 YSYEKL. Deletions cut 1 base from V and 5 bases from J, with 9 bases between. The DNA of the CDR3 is TGCGCCAGCAGCCAAGGGGGGGCTGATCAGCCCCAGCATTTT. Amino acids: CASSQGGADQPQHF.

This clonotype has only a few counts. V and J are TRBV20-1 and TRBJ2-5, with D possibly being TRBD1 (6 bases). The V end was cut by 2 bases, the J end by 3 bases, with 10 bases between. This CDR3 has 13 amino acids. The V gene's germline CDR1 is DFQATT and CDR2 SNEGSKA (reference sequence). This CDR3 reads CSARSDRKETQYF. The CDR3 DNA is TGCAGTGCTAGATCGGACAGAAAAGAGACCCAGTACTTC.

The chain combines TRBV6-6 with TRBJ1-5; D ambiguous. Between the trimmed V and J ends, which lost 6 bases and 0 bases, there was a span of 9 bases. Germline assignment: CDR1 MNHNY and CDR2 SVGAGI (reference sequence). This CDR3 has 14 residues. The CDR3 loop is CASSPGPSNQPQHF. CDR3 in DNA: TGTGCCAGCAGCCCCGGGCCTAGCAATCAGCCCCAGCATTTT.

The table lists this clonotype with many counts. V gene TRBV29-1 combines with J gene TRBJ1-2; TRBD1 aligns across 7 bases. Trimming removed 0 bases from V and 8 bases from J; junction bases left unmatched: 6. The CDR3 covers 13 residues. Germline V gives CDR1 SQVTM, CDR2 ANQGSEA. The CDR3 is CSVEDRDSGGYTF. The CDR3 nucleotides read TGCAGCGTTGAAGATCGGGACAGCGGGGGCTACACCTTC.

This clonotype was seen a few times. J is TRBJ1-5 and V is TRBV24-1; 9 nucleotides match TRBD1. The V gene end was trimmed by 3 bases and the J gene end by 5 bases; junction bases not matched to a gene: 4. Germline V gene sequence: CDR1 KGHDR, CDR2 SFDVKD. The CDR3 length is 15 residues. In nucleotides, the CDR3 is TGTGCCACCAGTGATCAGAGGACAGGGGATCAGCCCCAGCATTTT. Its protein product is CATSDQRTGDQPQHF.

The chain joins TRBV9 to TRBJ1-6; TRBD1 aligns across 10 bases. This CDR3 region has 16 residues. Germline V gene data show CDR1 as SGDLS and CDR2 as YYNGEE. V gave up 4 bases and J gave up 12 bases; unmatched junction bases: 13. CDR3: CASSLDTGTGVGPLHF. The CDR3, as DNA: TGTGCCAGCAGCTTAGATACCGGGACAGGGGTAGGACCCCTCCACTTT.

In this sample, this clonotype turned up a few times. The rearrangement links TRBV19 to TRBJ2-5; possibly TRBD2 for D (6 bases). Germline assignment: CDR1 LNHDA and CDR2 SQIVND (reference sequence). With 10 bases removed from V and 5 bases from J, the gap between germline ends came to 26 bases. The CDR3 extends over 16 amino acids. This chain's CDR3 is CATSLRAGWARETQYF. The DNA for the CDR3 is TGTGCCACCTCACTTCGTGCGGGGTGGGCTCGGGAGACCCAGTACTTC.

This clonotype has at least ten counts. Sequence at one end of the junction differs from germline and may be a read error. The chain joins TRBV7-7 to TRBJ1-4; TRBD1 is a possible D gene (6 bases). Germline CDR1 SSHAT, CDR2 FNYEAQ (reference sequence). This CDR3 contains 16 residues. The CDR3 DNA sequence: TGTGCTAGCAGCTTAATCTACAGGGCGGTGGATGAAAAACTGTTTTTT. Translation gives CASSLIYRAVDEKLFF.

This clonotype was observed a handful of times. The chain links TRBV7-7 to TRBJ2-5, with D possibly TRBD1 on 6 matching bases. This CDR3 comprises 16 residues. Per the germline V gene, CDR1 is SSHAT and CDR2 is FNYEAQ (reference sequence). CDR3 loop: CARDYFIEGDQETQYF. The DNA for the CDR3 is TGTGCTAGAGATTATTTCATCGAGGGGGATCAAGAGACCCAGTACTTC.

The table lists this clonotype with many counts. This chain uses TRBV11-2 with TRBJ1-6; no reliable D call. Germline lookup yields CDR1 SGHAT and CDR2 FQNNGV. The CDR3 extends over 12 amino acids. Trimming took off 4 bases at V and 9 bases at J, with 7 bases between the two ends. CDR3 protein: CASSSQRSPLHF. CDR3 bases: TGTGCCAGCAGCTCCCAGCGTTCACCCCTCCACTTT. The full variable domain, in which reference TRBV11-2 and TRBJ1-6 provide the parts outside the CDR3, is EAGVAQSPRYKIIEKRQSVAFWCNPISGHATLYWYQQILGQGPKLLIQFQNNGVVDDSQLPKDRFSAERLKGVDSTLKIQPAKLEDSAVYLCASSSQRSPLHFGNGTRLTVT.

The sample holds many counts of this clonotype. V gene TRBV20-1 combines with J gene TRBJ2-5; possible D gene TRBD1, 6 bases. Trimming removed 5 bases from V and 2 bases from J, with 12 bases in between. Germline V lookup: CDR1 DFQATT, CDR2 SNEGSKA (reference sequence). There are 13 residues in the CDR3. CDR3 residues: CSAARTAQETQYF. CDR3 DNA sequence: TGCAGTGCTGCCCGGACAGCACAAGAGACCCAGTACTTC.

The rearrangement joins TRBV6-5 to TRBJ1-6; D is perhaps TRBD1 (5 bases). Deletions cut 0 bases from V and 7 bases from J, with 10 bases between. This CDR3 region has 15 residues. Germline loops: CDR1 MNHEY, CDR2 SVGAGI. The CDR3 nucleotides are TGTGCCAGCAGTTACTCGATAGGGGAGAATTCACCCCTCCACTTT. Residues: CASSYSIGENSPLHF.

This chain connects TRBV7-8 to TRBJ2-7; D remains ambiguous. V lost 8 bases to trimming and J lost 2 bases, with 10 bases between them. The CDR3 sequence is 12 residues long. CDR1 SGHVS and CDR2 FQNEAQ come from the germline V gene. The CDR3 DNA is TGTGCCAGCGGGCGAACCACCTACGAGCAGTACTTC. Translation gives CASGRTTYEQYF.

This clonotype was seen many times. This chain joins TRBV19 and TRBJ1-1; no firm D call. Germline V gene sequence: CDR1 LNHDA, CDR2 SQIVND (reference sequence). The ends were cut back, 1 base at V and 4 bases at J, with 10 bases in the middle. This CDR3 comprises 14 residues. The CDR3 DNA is TGTGCCAGTAGTATAGCGGCTTCGGTCACTGAAGCTTTCTTT. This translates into CASSIAASVTEAFF.